What follows is one TCR beta chain and its context. Unmatched junction bases numbered 6, after V lost 0 bases and J lost 7 bases. The CDR3 spans 14 residues. Germline CDR1 reads SGHNT; CDR2 reads YYREEE (reference sequence). This entry comes from a study of shared clonotypes between healthy human individuals. Assay: immunoSEQ multiplex PCR; the TCRdb copy retains only in-frame clones and omits some. The sample records approximately 2.5 million clones, under 95% being singletons. Sequencing used naive CD4+ T cells from PBMCs. Specified subset: CD45RA+ positively selected. The V and J genes are TRBV5-4 and TRBJ1-2; TRBD1 matches at 7 bases. The receptor comes from a young man in good health. Some clones in this sample may be carry-over from other donors' samples. Here the CDR3 DNA reads TGTGCCAGCAGCTTGGATCAGGGGGATGGTGGCTACACCTTC. Translation: CASSLDQGDGGYTF. Full variable domain (outside the CDR3, taken from reference TRBV5-4 and TRBJ1-2): ETGVTQSPTHLIKTRGQQVTLRCSSQSGHNTVSWYQQALGQGPQFIFQYYREEENGRGNFPPRFSGLQFPNYSSELNVNALELDDSALYLCASSLDQGDGGYTFGSGTRLTVV.